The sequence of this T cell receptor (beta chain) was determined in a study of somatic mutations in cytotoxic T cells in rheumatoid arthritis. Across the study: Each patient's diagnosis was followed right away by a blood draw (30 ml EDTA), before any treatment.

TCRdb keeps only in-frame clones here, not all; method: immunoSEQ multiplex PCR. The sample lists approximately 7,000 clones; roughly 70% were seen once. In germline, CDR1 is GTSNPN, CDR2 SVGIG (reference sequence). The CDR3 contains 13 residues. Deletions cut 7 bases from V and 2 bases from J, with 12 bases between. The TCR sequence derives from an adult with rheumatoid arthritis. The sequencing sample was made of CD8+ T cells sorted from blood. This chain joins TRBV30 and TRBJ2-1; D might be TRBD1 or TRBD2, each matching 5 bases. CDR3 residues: CAYHGTTYNEQFF. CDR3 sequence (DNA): TGTGCCTACCACGGGACGACCTACAATGAGCAGTTCTTC. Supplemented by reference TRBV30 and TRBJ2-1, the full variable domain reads SQTIHQWPATLVQPVGSPLSLECTVEGTSNPNLYWYRQAAGRGLQLLFYSVGIGQISSEVPQNLSASRPQDRQFILSSKKLLLSDSGFYLCAYHGTTYNEQFFGPGTRLTVL.